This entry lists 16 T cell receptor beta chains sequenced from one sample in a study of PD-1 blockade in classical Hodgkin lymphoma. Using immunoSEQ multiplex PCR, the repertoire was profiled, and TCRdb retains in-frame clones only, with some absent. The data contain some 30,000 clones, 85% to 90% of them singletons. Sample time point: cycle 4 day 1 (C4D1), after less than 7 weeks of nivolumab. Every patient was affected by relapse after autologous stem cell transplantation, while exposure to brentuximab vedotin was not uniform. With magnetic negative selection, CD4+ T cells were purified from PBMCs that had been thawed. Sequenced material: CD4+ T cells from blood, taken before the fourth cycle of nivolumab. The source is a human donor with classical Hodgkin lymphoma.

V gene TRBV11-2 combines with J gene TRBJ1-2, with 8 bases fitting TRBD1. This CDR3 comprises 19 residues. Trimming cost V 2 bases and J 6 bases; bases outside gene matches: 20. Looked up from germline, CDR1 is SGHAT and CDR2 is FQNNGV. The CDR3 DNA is TGTGCCAGCAGCTTATCAGTGTCAGGGGGCGTCGGACCTTCTAATGGCTACACCTTC. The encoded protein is CASSLSVSGGVGPSNGYTF.

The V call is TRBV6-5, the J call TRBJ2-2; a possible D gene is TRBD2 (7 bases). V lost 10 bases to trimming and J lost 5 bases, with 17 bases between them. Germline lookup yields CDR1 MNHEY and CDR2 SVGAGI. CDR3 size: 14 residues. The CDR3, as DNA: TGTGCCACGGGGAGGGGGGCTGGTACCGGGGAGCTGTTTTTT. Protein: CATGRGAGTGELFF.

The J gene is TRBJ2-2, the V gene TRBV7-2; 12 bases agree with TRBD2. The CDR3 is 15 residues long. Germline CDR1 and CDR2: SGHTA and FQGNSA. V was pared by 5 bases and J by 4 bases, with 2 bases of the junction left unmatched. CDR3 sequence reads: CASSQGLAGTGELFF. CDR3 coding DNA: TGTGCCAGCAGCCAGGGACTAGCGGGCACCGGGGAGCTGTTTTTT.

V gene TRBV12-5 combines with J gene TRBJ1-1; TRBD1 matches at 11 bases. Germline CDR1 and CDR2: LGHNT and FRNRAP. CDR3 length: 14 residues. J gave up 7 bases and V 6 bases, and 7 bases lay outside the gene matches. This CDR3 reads CASGLDRGRGEAFF. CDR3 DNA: TGTGCTAGTGGCCTGGACAGGGGGCGAGGTGAAGCTTTCTTT.

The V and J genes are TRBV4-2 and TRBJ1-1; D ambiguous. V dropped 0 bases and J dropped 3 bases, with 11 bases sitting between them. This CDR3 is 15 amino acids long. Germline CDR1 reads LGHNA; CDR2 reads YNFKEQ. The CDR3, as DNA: TGTGCCAGCAGCCAAGATTCTTACGGGGACACTGAAGCTTTCTTT. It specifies CASSQDSYGDTEAFF.

CDR3 sequence: CASSLRGANTEAFF. As DNA, the CDR3 is TGTGCCAGCAGCTTAAGGGGGGCGAACACTGAAGCTTTCTTT. The rearrangement joins TRBV7-9 to TRBJ1-1; D may be TRBD1 (6 bases). CDR3 length equals 14 residues. V dropped 2 bases and J dropped 1 base, with 8 bases sitting between them. CDR1 and CDR2 from the germline V gene are SEHNR and FQNEAQ (reference sequence).

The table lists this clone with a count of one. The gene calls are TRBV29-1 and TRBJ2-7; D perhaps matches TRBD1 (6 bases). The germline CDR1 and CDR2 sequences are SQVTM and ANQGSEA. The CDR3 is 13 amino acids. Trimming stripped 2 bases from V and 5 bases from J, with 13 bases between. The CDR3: CSVELPGGHEQYF. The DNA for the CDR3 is TGCAGCGTTGAACTCCCTGGGGGCCACGAGCAGTACTTC.

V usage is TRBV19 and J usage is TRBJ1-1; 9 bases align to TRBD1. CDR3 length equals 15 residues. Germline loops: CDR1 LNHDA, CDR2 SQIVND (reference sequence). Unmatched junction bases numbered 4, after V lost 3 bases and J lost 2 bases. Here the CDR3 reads CASSMTGGGNTEAFF. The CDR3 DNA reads TGTGCCAGTAGTATGACAGGGGGTGGAAACACTGAAGCTTTCTTT.

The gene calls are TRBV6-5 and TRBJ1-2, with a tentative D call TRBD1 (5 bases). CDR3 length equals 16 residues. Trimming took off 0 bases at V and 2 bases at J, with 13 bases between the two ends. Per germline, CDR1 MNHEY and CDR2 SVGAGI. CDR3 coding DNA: TGTGCCAGCAGTTACTCGATCGGGGGGTTAAACTATGGCTACACCTTC. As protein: CASSYSIGGLNYGYTF.

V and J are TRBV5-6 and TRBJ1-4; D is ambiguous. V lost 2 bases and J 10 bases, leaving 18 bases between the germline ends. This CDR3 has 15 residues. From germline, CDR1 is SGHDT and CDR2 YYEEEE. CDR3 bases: TGTGCCAGCAGCTTAAACTTGGCAGAAACCAGAAAACTGTTTTTT. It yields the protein CASSLNLAETRKLFF.

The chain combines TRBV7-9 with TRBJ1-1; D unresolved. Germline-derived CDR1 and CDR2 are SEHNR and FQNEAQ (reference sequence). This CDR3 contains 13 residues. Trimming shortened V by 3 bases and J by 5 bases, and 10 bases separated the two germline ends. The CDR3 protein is CASSFDARTEAFF. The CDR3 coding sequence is TGTGCCAGCAGCTTCGACGCGAGAACTGAAGCTTTCTTT.

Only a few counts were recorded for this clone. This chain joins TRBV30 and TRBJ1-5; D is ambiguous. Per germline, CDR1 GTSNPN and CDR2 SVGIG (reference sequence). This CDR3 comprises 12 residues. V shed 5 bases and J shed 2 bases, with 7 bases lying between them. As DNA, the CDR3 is TGTGCCTGGGATTCTGGCAATCAGCCCCAGCATTTT. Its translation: CAWDSGNQPQHF.

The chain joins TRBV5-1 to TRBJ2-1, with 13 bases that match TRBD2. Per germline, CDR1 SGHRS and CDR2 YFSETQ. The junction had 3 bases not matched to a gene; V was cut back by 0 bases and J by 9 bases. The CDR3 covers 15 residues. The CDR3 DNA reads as TGCGCCAGCAGCTTGGAACTAGCGGGAGGGCTTGAGCAGTTCTTC. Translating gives CASSLELAGGLEQFF. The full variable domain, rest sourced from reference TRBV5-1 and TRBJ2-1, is KAGVTQTPRYLIKTRGQQVTLSCSPISGHRSVSWYQQTPGQGLQFLFEYFSETQRNKGNFPGRFSGRQFSNSRSEMNVSTLELGDSALYLCASSLELAGGLEQFFGPGTRLTVL.

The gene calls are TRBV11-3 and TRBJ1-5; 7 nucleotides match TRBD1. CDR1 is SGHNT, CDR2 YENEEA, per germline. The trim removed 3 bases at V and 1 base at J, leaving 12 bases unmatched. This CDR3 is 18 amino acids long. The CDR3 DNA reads TGTGCCAGCAGCTTGGCTGGACAGGTTGGCTGGAGCAATCAGCCCCAGCATTTT. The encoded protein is CASSLAGQVGWSNQPQHF.

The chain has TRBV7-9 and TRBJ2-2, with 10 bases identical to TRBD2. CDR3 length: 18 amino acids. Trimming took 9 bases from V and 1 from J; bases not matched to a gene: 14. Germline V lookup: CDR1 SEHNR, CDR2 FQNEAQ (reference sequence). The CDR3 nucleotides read TGTGCCAGACTCGAAGAGGAGCGGGAGGGCGGGAACACCGGGGAGCTGTTTTTT. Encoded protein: CARLEEEREGGNTGELFF.

CDR3 nucleotide sequence: TGCAGCGTTGGCCCACTAGCGGGAGGGCCCCCAGATACGCAGTATTTT. Amino acid sequence: CSVGPLAGGPPDTQYF. This chain links TRBV29-1 with TRBJ2-3; TRBD2 agrees at 13 bases. The CDR3 sequence is 16 residues long. J lost 4 bases, V lost 4 bases, and 8 bases had no gene match. Germline V gene data show CDR1 as SQVTM and CDR2 as ANQGSEA.